What follows are 18 T cell receptor beta chains derived from one specimen sequenced in a study of response to subunit inactivated influenza vaccine (dated by TCRdb to between 2018 and 2020). According to the study, the label for this sample's time point signals: 45 days after influenza vaccine administration. The library was obtained by RT-PCR. Instrument on record: Illumina HiSeq 2500. TCRdb reprocessed the public reads (quality trimming at Q25 with fastp, clone calling with MiXCR) and kept in-frame beta chains. Under each unique CDR3 protein, matching rows form one entry showing the most common genes and DNA. Here the sample has under 200,000 distinct CDR3 sequences; roughly 10% occur a single time. The ten largest clonotypes hold under 15% of the sample. Sequences were derived from non-naive T cells sorted from PBMCs, sampled about 40 days after vaccination. Sample cell subset or site, as interpreted from the label and publication: memory T cell fraction. Source of these receptors: a man between 50 and 59 years old who received an inactivated influenza vaccine. Donor details come from another sample of the same person, matched by shared clones.

V usage is TRBV6-1 and J usage is TRBJ2-7; the D gene is possibly TRBD1 (7 bases). Looked up from germline, CDR1 is MNHNS and CDR2 is SASEGT. CDR3 length equals 15 residues. V was clipped by 6 bases and J by 6 bases, with 21 bases between them. The CDR3 nucleotides read TGTGCCAGCAGGGAAAGACAGGGCCAGGGAGGCGAGCAGTACTTC. The encoded protein is CASRERQGQGGEQYF.

This clonotype was detected a few times. The chain is built from TRBV27 and TRBJ1-2; a weak D match, TRBD1 (5 bases). Trimming removed 5 bases from V and 7 bases from J, with 23 bases in between. The CDR3 has 16 residues. Germline assignment: CDR1 MNHEY and CDR2 SMNVEV (reference sequence). The CDR3 loop reads CASSPGDEGLSRGYTF. For the CDR3, the DNA is TGTGCCAGCAGTCCGGGGGACGAGGGGCTTTCGCGTGGCTACACCTTC.

This clonotype was counted many times. The chain links TRBV10-3 to TRBJ1-1, with 7 positions matching TRBD1. Trimming cost V 6 bases and J 4 bases; bases outside gene matches: 5. This CDR3 contains 13 residues. Germline lookup yields CDR1 ENHRY and CDR2 SYGVKD. The CDR3 spells CAIRIRGSTEAFF. In DNA form, the CDR3 reads TGTGCCATCAGGATCAGGGGGAGCACTGAAGCTTTCTTT.

This chain uses TRBV6-2 or TRBV6-3 with TRBJ2-5; D unresolved. The CDR3 is 13 residues long. Germline V gives CDR1 MNHEY, CDR2 SVGEGT. V was clipped by 1 base and J by 3 bases, with 6 bases between them. CDR3 sequence reads: CASSYFQKETQYF. Here the CDR3 DNA reads TGTGCCAGCAGTTACTTCCAGAAAGAGACCCAGTACTTC.

This clonotype was recorded at least ten times. V and J are TRBV7-2 and TRBJ1-6; TRBD1 agrees at 10 bases. Germline V gene lookup returns CDR1 SGHTA and CDR2 FQGNSA. The CDR3 covers 16 residues. V trimming: 2 bases; J trimming: 5 bases; junction bases outside the gene matches: 3. The CDR3 DNA sequence: TGTGCCAGCAGCTTAAAGGGACAGGGGAATAATTCACCCCTCCACTTT. It encodes CASSLKGQGNNSPLHF.

The chain employs TRBV20-1 and TRBJ2-7; 10 nucleotides align to TRBD1. The CDR3 contains 14 residues. The V segment lost 1 base and the J segment 1 base; nucleotides outside the gene matches: 1. The germline V gene encodes CDR1 DFQATT and CDR2 SNEGSKA (reference sequence). Written as DNA, the CDR3 is TGCAGTGCTAGAGGGGACAGGGGATCCTACGAGCAGTACTTC. Translating gives CSARGDRGSYEQYF.

V usage is TRBV20-1 and J usage is TRBJ2-7; D unresolved. V was pared by 0 bases and J by 0 bases, with 9 bases between. Per the germline V gene, CDR1 is DFQATT and CDR2 is SNEGSKA (reference sequence). CDR3 length equals 14 residues. In nucleotides, the CDR3 is TGCAGTGCTAGAGAGGGCAGCTACTCCTACGAGCAGTACTTC. Translated, it gives CSAREGSYSYEQYF.

This chain joins TRBV7-9 and TRBJ1-2; no reliable D call. The CDR3 has 13 residues. Germline V CDR1 and CDR2: SEHNR, FQNEAQ (reference sequence). The ends were cut back, 0 bases at V and 6 bases at J, with 8 bases in the middle. The CDR3 DNA reads as TGTGCCAGCAGCTTAGCAGGATCGAATGGCTACACCTTC. Translation: CASSLAGSNGYTF.

This clonotype was counted at least ten times. This chain connects TRBV30 to TRBJ1-1, with 7 nucleotides matching TRBD1. This CDR3 has 14 residues. With 2 bases clipped from V and 5 bases from J, the junction kept 8 bases outside the gene matches. Per the germline V gene, CDR1 is GTSNPN and CDR2 is SVGIG (reference sequence). The CDR3 DNA is TGTGCCTGGAGTATCGGGACAGCCAGAACTGAAGCTTTCTTT. Its translation is CAWSIGTARTEAFF. Based on the CDR3 plus reference TRBV30 and TRBJ1-1, the full variable domain is SQTIHQWPATLVQPVGSPLSLECTVEGTSNPNLYWYRQAAGRGLQLLFYSVGIGQISSEVPQNLSASRPQDRQFILSSKKLLLSDSGFYLCAWSIGTARTEAFFGQGTRLTVV.

This clonotype was detected ten times or more. The V gene is TRBV20-1, the J gene TRBJ2-1, with 7 bases matching TRBD2. Germline CDR1 is DFQATT and CDR2 is SNEGSKA (reference sequence). This CDR3 is 13 amino acids long. V was clipped by 5 bases and J by 6 bases; unmatched bases: 7. This chain's CDR3 is CSAWREMGNEQFF. The CDR3 nucleotides read TGCAGTGCTTGGCGGGAGATGGGCAATGAGCAGTTCTTC.

On this clonotype: This may be a read error: a much more frequent sequence differs by one nucleotide. The final CDR3 position lacks the conserved phenylalanine or tryptophan, pointing to a likely read error. The chain combines TRBV4-3 with TRBJ2-1; 10 bases map to TRBD2. CDR1 and CDR2 (germline): LGHNA, YSLEER. With 4 bases clipped from V and 7 bases from J, the junction kept 10 bases outside the gene matches. The length of the CDR3 is 16 residues. The CDR3 nucleotides read TGCGCCAGCAGCCCCCAAGCGGGAGGGCCTCTTAATGAGCAGTTCTTA. Residues: CASSPQAGGPLNEQFL.

This clonotype was seen many times. The chain joins TRBV7-8 to TRBJ2-2, with 8 bases matching TRBD1. The V gene's germline CDR1 is SGHVS and CDR2 FQNEAQ. V shed 5 bases, J shed 1 base, and the junction held 6 bases outside the gene matches. There are 16 residues in the CDR3. DNA of the CDR3: TGTGCCAGCAGCCACCGGACAGGGAGGAACACCGGGGAGCTGTTTTTT. It encodes CASSHRTGRNTGELFF.

At least ten counts were recorded for this clonotype. V usage is TRBV29-1 and J usage is TRBJ2-5; D might be TRBD1 (8 bases). This CDR3 is built from 13 residues. CDR1 and CDR2 from the germline V gene are SQVTM and ANQGSEA. Trimming removed 7 bases at V and 5 bases at J, with 17 bases between. The CDR3 reads CSGGGGQVETQYF. The CDR3 bases are TGCAGCGGGGGAGGGGGACAGGTGGAGACCCAGTACTTC.

This sequence joins TRBV3-1 and TRBJ1-5; no definite D call. The CDR3 covers 14 residues. Trimming cost V 1 base and J 6 bases, with 10 bases left between them. Germline CDR1 and CDR2: LGHDT and YNNKEL (reference sequence). The CDR3 sequence is CASSQATPGQPQHF. CDR3 DNA: TGTGCCAGCAGCCAAGCGACCCCGGGTCAGCCCCAGCATTTT.

This clonotype was seen many times. This chain uses TRBV11-1 with TRBJ1-1; the match to TRBD1 covers 9 bases. V shed 4 bases and J 7 bases; nucleotides not matched to a gene: 10. This CDR3 comprises 15 residues. The germline gives CDR1 SGHAT, CDR2 FQDESV (reference sequence). CDR3 loop: CASSSSRDRANEAFF. CDR3 DNA: TGTGCCAGCAGCTCCTCCCGGGACAGGGCGAATGAAGCTTTCTTT.

The genes are TRBV7-6 and TRBJ2-7, with 9 nucleotides matching TRBD1. The CDR3 length is 15 residues. CDR1 is SGHVS, CDR2 FNYEAQ, per germline. J was trimmed by 0 bases and V by 5 bases; bases with no gene match: 5. The CDR3 reads CASSEGQGDSYEQYF. For the CDR3, the DNA is TGTGCCAGCAGCGAGGGACAGGGAGACTCCTACGAGCAGTACTTC.

This clonotype has more than one count but fewer than ten. The V call is TRBV28, the J call TRBJ2-2, with D perhaps TRBD2 (5 bases). This CDR3 is 13 amino acids long. In germline, CDR1 is MDHEN, CDR2 SYDVKM. V was shortened by 3 bases and J by 8 bases, with 10 bases between the two germline ends. CDR3: CASSFIRGGELFF. CDR3 DNA: TGTGCCAGCAGTTTTATCCGGGGAGGGGAGCTGTTTTTT.

V is TRBV7-3 and J is TRBJ2-2, with 7 bases aligning to TRBD2. The CDR3 runs to 17 residues. CDR1 SGHTA and CDR2 FQGTGA come from the germline V gene. Losses at the gene ends were 4 bases for V and 1 base for J; bases not matched to a gene: 9. The CDR3 loop reads CASSSAVTSVNTGELFF. The CDR3 nucleotides are TGTGCCAGCAGCTCGGCCGTTACTAGCGTGAACACCGGGGAGCTGTTTTTT.